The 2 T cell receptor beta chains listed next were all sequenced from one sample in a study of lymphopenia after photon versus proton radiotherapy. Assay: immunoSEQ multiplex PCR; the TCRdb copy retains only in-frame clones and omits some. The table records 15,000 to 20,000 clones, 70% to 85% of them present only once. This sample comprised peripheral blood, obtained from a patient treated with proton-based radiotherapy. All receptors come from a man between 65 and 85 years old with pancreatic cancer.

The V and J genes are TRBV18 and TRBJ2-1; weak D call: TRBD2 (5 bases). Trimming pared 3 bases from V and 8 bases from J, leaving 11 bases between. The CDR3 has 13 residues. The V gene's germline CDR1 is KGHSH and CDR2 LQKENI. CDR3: CASSPTSLDEQFF. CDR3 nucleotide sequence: TGTGCCAGCTCACCTACTAGTCTGGATGAGCAGTTCTTC.

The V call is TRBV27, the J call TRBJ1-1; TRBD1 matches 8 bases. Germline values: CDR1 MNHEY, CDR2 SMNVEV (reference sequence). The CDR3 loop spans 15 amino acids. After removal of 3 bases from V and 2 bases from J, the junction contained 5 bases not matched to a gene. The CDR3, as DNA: TGTGCCAGCAGTTTGGGACAGGCGGACAACACTGAAGCTTTCTTT. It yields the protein CASSLGQADNTEAFF.